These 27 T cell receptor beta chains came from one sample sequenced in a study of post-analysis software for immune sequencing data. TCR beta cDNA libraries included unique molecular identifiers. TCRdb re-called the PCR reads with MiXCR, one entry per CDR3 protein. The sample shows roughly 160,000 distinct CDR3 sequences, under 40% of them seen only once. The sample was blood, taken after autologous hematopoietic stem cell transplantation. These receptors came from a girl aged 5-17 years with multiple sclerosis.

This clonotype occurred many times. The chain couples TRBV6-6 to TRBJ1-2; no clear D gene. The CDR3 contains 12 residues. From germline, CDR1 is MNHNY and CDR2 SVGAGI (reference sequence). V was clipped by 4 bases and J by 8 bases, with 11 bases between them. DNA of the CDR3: TGTGCCAGCAGTTCAAAGGGAGCCGGCTACACCTTC. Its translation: CASSSKGAGYTF.

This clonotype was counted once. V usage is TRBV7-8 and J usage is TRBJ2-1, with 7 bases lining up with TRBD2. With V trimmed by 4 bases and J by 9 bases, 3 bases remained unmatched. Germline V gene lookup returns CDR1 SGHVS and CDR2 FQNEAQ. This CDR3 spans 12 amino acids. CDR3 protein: CASSYSSGEQFF. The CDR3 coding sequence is TGTGCCAGCAGCTACTCTAGCGGTGAGCAGTTCTTC. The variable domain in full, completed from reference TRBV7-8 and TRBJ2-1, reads GAGVSQSPRYKVAKRGQDVALRCDPISGHVSLFWYQQALGQGPEFLTYFQNEAQLDKSGLPSDRFFAERPEGSVSTLKIQRTQQEDSAVYLCASSYSSGEQFFGPGTRLTVL.

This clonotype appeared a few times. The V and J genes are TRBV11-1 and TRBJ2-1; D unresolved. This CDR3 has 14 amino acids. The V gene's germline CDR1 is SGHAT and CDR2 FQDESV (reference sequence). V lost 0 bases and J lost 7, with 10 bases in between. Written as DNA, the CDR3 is TGTGCCAGCAGCTTAGCGCCGTCTCCGAATGAGCAGTTCTTC. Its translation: CASSLAPSPNEQFF.

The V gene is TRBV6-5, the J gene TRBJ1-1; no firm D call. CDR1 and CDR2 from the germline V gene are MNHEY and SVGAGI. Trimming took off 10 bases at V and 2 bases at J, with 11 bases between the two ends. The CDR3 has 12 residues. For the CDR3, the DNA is TGTGCCACTTCTGACACCAACACTGAAGCTTTCTTT. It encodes CATSDTNTEAFF.

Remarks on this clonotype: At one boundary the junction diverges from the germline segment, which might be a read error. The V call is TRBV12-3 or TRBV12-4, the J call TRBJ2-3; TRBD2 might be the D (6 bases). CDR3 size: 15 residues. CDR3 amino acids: CAISLSRGFGDTQYF. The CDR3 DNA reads TGTGCCATCAGTTTATCCCGGGGGTTTGGAGATACGCAGTATTTT.

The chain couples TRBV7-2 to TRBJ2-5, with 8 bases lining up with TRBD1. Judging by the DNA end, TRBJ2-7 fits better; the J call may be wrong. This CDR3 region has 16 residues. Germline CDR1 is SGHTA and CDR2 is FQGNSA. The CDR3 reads CASSLAPPDREHEQYF. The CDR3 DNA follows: TGTGCCAGCAGCTTAGCTCCCCCGGACAGGGAACACGAGCAGTACTTC.

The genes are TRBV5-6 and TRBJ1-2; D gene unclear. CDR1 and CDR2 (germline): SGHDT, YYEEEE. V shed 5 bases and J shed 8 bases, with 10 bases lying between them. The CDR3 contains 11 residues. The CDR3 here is CASSLEYGYTF. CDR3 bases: TGTGCCAGCAGTCTTGAGTACGGCTACACCTTC.

CDR3 bases: TGTGCCAGCAGCCAAGGAGCAGGGAGAGATGAAAAACTGTTTTTT. It specifies CASSQGAGRDEKLFF. The V call is TRBV4-2, the J call TRBJ1-4; tentative D call: TRBD1 (5 bases). Germline CDR1 and CDR2: LGHNA and YNFKEQ. The CDR3 is 15 amino acids. Trimming removed 1 base from V and 6 bases from J, with 12 bases in between.

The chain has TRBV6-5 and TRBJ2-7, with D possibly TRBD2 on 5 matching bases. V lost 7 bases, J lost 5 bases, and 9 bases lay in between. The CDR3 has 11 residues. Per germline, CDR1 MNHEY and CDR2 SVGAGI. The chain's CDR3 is CASTEGHEQYF. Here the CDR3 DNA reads TGTGCCAGCACCGAGGGCCACGAGCAGTACTTC.

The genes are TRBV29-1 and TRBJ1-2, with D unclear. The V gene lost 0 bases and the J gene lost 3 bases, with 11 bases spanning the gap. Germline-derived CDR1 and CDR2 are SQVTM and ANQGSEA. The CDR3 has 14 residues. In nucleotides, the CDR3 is TGCAGCGTTGAAGATAGTACATCCGACTATGGCTACACCTTC. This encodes CSVEDSTSDYGYTF.

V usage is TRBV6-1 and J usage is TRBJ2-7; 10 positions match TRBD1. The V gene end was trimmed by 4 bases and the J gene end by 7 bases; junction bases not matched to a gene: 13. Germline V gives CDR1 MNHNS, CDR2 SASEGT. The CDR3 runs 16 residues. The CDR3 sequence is CASSGLGRQGAGEQYF. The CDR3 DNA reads TGTGCCAGCAGTGGACTTGGAAGACAGGGGGCTGGGGAGCAGTACTTC.

The CDR3 loop is CASSLRQGQDTQYF. CDR3 coding DNA: TGTGCCAGCAGCTTAAGGCAGGGCCAAGATACGCAGTATTTT. The V and J genes are TRBV11-3 and TRBJ2-3, with a weak D call TRBD1 (5 bases). Germline assignment: CDR1 SGHNT and CDR2 YENEEA. V was shortened by 2 bases and J by 5 bases, with 11 bases between the two germline ends. The CDR3 length is 14 residues.

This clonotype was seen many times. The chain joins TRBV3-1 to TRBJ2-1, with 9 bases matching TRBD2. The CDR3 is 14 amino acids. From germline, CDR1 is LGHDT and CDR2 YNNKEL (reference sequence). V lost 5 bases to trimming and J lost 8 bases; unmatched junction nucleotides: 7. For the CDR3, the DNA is TGTGCCAGCAGCTTAATAGCGGGAGAAGATGAGCAGTTCTTC. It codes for CASSLIAGEDEQFF.

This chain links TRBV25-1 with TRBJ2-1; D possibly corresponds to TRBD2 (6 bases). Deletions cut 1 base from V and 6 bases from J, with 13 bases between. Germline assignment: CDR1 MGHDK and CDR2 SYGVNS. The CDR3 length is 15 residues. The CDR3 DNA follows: TGTGCCAGCAGTGAATTAATCGGGGACTCCAATGAGCAGTTCTTC. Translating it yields CASSELIGDSNEQFF.

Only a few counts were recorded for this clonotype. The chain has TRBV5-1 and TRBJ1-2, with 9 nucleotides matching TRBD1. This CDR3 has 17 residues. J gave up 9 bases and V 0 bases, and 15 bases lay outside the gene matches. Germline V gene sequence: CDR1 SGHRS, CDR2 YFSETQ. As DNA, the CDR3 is TGCGCCAGCAGCTTGGGGGGACAGGGTACCCCCCAGGTTCGCTACACCTTC. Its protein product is CASSLGGQGTPQVRYTF.

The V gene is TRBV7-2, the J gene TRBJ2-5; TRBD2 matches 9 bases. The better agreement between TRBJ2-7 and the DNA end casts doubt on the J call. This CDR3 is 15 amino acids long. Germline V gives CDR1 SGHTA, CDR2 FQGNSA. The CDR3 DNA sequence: TGTGCCAGCAGCTTAAGGCGGGAGGGCCTATACGAGCAGTACTTC. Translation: CASSLRREGLYEQYF.

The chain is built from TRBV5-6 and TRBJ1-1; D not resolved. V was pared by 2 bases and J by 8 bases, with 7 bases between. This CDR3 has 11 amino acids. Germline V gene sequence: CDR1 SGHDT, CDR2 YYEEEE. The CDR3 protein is CASSLGEEAFF. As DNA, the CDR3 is TGTGCCAGCAGCTTAGGAGAGGAAGCTTTCTTT.

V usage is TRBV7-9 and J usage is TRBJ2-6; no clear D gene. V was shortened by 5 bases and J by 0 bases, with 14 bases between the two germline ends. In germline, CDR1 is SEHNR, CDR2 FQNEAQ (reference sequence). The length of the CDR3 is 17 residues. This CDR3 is CASSRNFDGSGANVLTF. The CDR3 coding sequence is TGTGCCAGCAGCCGCAACTTCGATGGCTCTGGGGCCAACGTCCTGACTTTC.

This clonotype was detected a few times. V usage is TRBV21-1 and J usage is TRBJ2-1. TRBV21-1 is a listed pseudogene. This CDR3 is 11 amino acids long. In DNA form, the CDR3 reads TGTGCCAGCAGCCTCACCAGGGAGCAGTTCTTC. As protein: CASSLTREQFF.

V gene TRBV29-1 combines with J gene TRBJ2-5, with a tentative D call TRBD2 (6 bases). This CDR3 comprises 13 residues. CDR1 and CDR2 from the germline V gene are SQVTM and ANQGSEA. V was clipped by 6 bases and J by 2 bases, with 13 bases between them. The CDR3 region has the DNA TGCAGCGTAGGCGGCGGGAATCAAGAGACCCAGTACTTC. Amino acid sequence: CSVGGGNQETQYF. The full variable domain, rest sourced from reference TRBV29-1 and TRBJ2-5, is SAVISQKPSRDICQRGTSLTIQCQVDSQVTMMFWYRQQPGQSLTLIATANQGSEATYESGFVIDKFPISRPNLTFSTLTVSNMSPEDSSIYLCSVGGGNQETQYFGPGTRLLVL.

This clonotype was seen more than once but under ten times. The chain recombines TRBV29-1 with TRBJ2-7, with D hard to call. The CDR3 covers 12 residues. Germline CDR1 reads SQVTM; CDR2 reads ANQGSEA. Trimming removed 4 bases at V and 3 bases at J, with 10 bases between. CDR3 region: CSVGPPGYEQYF. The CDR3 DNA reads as TGCAGCGTTGGGCCTCCCGGCTACGAGCAGTACTTC.

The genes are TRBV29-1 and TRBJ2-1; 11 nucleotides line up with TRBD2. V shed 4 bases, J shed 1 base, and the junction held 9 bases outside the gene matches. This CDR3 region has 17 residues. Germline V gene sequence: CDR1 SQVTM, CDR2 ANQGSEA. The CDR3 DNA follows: TGCAGCGTTGGAGGCAATAGCGGGAGGGGTTCCTACAATGAGCAGTTCTTC. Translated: CSVGGNSGRGSYNEQFF.

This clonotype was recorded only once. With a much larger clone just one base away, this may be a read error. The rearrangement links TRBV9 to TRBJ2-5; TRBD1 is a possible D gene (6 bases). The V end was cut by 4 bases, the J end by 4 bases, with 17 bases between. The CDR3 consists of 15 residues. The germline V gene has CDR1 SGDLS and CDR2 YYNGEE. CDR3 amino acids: CASSSPGAGAETQYF. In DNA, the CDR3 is TGTGCCAGCAGCTCACCCGGGGCAGGGGCAGAGACCCAGTACTTC.

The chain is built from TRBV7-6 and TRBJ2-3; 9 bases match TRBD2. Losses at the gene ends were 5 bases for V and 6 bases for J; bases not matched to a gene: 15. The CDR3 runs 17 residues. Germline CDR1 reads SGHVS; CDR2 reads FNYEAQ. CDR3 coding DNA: TGTGCCAGCAGCCCTAGTACCAGCGGGAGGAACAGGGATACGCAGTATTTT. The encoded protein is CASSPSTSGRNRDTQYF.

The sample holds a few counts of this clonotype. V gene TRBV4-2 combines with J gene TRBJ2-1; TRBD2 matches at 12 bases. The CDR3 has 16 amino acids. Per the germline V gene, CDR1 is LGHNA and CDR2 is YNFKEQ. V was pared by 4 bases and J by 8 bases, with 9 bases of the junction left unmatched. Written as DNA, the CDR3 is TGTGCCAGCAGCCTGGGCTCTAGCGGGAGGGCCCATGAGCAGTTCTTC. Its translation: CASSLGSSGRAHEQFF.

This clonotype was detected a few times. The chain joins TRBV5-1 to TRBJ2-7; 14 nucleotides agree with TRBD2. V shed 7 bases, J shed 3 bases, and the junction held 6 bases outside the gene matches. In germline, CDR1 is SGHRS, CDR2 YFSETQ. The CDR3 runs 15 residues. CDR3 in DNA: TGCGCCAGCGGGACTAGCGGGAGTGTACACTACGAGCAGTACTTC. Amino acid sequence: CASGTSGSVHYEQYF.

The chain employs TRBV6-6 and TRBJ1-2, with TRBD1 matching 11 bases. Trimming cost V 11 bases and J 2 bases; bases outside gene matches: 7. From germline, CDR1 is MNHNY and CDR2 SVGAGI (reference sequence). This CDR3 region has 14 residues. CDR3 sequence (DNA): TGTGCCGCAAGGACAGGGGGCCTAAACTATGGCTACACCTTC. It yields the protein CAARTGGLNYGYTF.